These T cell receptor beta chains were read from a single sample in a study of blood T cell repertoires in COVID-19. Clones were sequenced by immunoSEQ multiplex PCR, and TCRdb holds only the in-frame ones, with some missing. Found here are around 340,000 clones, approximately 86% of them singletons; the top ten hold roughly 6.6%. Sequenced sample: peripheral blood. These receptor sequences come from a woman between 55 and 75 years old with COVID-19, enrolled during active disease. The CDR3 runs from the conserved cysteine through the conserved F or W. Each record gives: J gene, V gene, CDR3 protein.

>TRBJ1-2|TRBV2
CASSEGQGYGGYTF
>TRBJ1-6|TRBV10-2
CASRGTDRLGGNSPLHF
>TRBJ1-6|TRBV19
CASSFGGVGNSPLHF
>TRBJ2-2|TRBV9
CASSVRGQKNTGELFF
>TRBJ1-1|TRBV6-5
CASSYSRGTMNTEAFF
>TRBJ2-2|TRBV4-1
CASSQLQGTGELFF
>TRBJ2-7|TRBV10-1
CASRIPWPPYEQYF
>TRBJ2-7|TRBV7-2
CASSLALTDFYEQYF
>TRBJ1-1|TRBV2
CASRQGWNTEAFF
>TRBJ1-3|TRBV19
CASSNSIFSGNTIYF
>TRBJ2-1|TRBV10-3
CAISESTGTYNEQFF
>TRBJ1-3|TRBV5-1
CASSLDEDSGNTIYF
>TRBJ1-1|TRBV5-1
CASSIDRGLTEAFF
>TRBJ2-7|TRBV6-6
CASRDAYEQYF
>TRBJ2-3|TRBV9
CASSVGQSTDTQYF
>TRBJ2-5|TRBV4-1
CASSQNSGGGTQYF
>TRBJ2-1|TRBV2
CASNDAGNEQFF
>TRBJ1-2|TRBV7-2
CASSAYRGLGYGYTF
>TRBJ2-5|TRBV12-5
CASGLVRTGSETQYF
>TRBJ2-2|TRBV5-1
CASSWGPSGAGDGELFF
>TRBJ2-3|TRBV2
CASSELQGTATQYF
>TRBJ2-1|TRBV5-1
CASSLQTGEAEQFF
>TRBJ1-6|TRBV7-3
CASSARGPEGGSPLHF
>TRBJ1-2|TRBV7-3
CASSLTRDRGLGYGYTF
>TRBJ1-2|TRBV7-2
CASSLGQGRDGYTF
>TRBJ1-5|TRBV28
CASRPPKGTGEGQPQHF
>TRBJ2-7|TRBV5-6
CASSLWGLEQYF
>TRBJ1-1|TRBV29-1
CSVEKKPGHLEAFF
>TRBJ2-7|TRBV14
CASSRGTGRYEQYF
>TRBJ2-7|TRBV20-1
CRGDSPEQYF
>TRBJ2-1|TRBV13
CASSSQGPHEQFF
>TRBJ2-7|TRBV5-4
CASSLDTSYEQYF
>TRBJ2-7|TRBV7-2
CASSLSGGTGDYEQYF
>TRBJ2-7|TRBV23-1
CASSHQQEPYEQYF
>TRBJ2-5|TRBV13
CASSLQGKAETQYF
>TRBJ2-3|TRBV5-6
CASSLGGTDTQYF
>TRBJ1-2|TRBV19
CASSIVGTGYGYTF
>TRBJ2-3|TRBV6-4
CASSDPEGGGGGTDTQYF
>TRBJ1-2|TRBV7-9
CASSALQGRAPLYGYTF
>TRBJ2-1|TRBV7-6
CASSSGGIYNEQFF
>TRBJ1-2|TRBV7-9
CASSLQGIYGYTF
>TRBJ2-2|TRBV27
CASSYNSGVSGGELFF
>TRBJ2-1|TRBV9
CASSVGGGTGQFF
>TRBJ2-1|TRBV5-1
CASSLVLAANNEQFF
>TRBJ1-5|TRBV7-9
CASSLTGVHQPQHF
>TRBJ2-2|TRBV5-5
CASSPDPETVGTGELFF